A selection of T cell receptor beta chains follows, all from one sample in a study of T cell responses to AZD1222 COVID-19 vaccine. Generated by immunoSEQ multiplex PCR, the TCRdb table keeps only in-frame clones and is missing some. Among some 110,000 clones listed, 90% were seen once. The sequences come from peripheral blood, collected on day 0 of AZD1222 vaccination. The receptors were gathered from an adult in good health. CDR3s include the opening cysteine and the closing phenylalanine or tryptophan. A D gene is named only where the DNA matches it firmly. Clone size is not always given. Where it is, it says once, few, many or a class for expanded clones.

>NA|TRBJ2-7|NA|14|TRBV19
CASSRQRSSYEQYF
TGTGCCAGTAGTCGGCAGAGGAGCTCCTACGAGCAGTACTTC
>NA|TRBJ2-1|NA|15|TRBV6-5
CASTPTPTLGNEQFF
TGTGCCAGCACTCCGACACCTACTCTGGGCAATGAGCAGTTCTTC
>NA|TRBJ1-1|NA|14|TRBV5-1
CASSLGGAPDEAFF
TGCGCCAGCAGCTTGGGGGGGGCCCCAGATGAAGCTTTCTTT
>NA|TRBJ2-7|NA|13|TRBV28
CASSGRGVYEQYF
TGTGCCAGCAGTGGTCGGGGAGTCTACGAGCAGTACTTC
>NA|TRBJ2-2|NA|12|TRBV7-9
CASSLVVGELFF
TGTGCCAGCAGCCTAGTGGTCGGGGAGCTGTTTTTT
>NA|TRBJ2-7|few|13|TRBV28
CASRGRGLYEQYF
TGTGCCAGCAGGGGGAGGGGGCTTTACGAGCAGTACTTC
>TRBD2|TRBJ2-1|NA|17|TRBV7-3
CASSLIELAGDLLEQFF
TGTGCCAGCAGCTTAATCGAGCTGGCGGGAGATTTACTTGAGCAGTTCTTC
>NA|TRBJ2-2|few|15|TRBV9
CASSLWTVNTGELFF
TGTGCCAGCAGCTTATGGACCGTGAACACCGGGGAGCTGTTTTTT
>TRBD1|TRBJ1-3|NA|16|TRBV4-1
CASSLPGQQGGNTIYF
TGCGCCAGCAGCCTACCGGGACAGCAAGGTGGAAACACCATATATTTT
>NA|TRBJ1-4|NA|14|TRBV28
CASRVGATNEKLFF
TGTGCCAGCAGGGTGGGGGCAACTAATGAAAAACTGTTTTTT
>TRBD1|TRBJ2-1|NA|16|TRBV4-2
CASSEGQGPSYNEQFF
TGTGCCAGCAGCGAGGGACAGGGTCCCTCCTACAATGAGCAGTTCTTC
>NA|TRBJ2-2|NA|12|TRBV29-1
CSGDIPTGELFF
TGCAGCGGGGACATCCCCACCGGGGAGCTGTTTTTT
>TRBD1|TRBJ1-6|NA|16|TRBV5-1
CASSLRDSGTNSPLHF
TGCGCCAGCAGCCTCCGGGACAGCGGAACAAATTCACCCCTCCACTTT
>NA|TRBJ2-3|NA|15|TRBV5-1
CASSLVPTSTDTQYF
TGCGCCAGCAGCTTAGTACCAACTAGCACAGATACGCAGTATTTT
>NA|TRBJ1-4|NA|16|TRBV18
CASSPPQPLTNEKLFF
TGTGCCAGCTCACCACCACAGCCTCTAACTAATGAAAAACTGTTTTTT
>NA|TRBJ1-5|NA|15|TRBV27
CASSLSPLDNQPQHF
TGTGCCAGCAGTTTATCCCCCCTGGACAATCAGCCCCAGCATTTT
>NA|TRBJ2-1|NA|12|TRBV11-2
CASSFYYNEQFF
TGTGCCAGCAGCTTCTACTACAATGAGCAGTTCTTC
>NA|TRBJ1-1|NA|13|TRBV12-3/TRBV12-4
CASSFQGSAEAFF
TGTGCCAGCAGTTTTCAGGGGAGCGCTGAAGCTTTCTTT
>NA|TRBJ1-1|once|13|TRBV14
CASGVGLNTEAFF
TGTGCCAGCGGGGTAGGGTTGAACACTGAAGCTTTCTTT
>TRBD1|TRBJ2-3|NA|16|TRBV7-9
CASSLSAGGATDTQYF
TGTGCCAGCAGCTTAAGTGCAGGGGGCGCAACAGATACGCAGTATTTT
>NA|TRBJ1-1|once|13|TRBV19
CASSMKRNTEAFF
TGTGCCAGTAGTATGAAAAGAAACACTGAAGCTTTCTTT
>NA|TRBJ1-1|NA|12|TRBV28
CASSFSRFEAFF
TGTGCCAGCAGTTTTTCCAGGTTTGAAGCTTTCTTT
>NA|TRBJ1-1|NA|12|TRBV3-1/TRBV3-2
CASSLPGTEAFF
TGTGCCAGCAGCCTCCCCGGGACTGAAGCTTTCTTT
>TRBD1|TRBJ1-1|NA|12|TRBV3-1/TRBV3-2
CASSIRDRLYFF
TGTGCCAGCAGCATCCGGGACAGGTTGTATTTCTTT
>NA|TRBJ2-7|once|15|TRBV11-2
CASSPPASAAYEQYF
TGTGCCAGCAGCCCTCCGGCTAGCGCCGCCTACGAGCAGTACTTC